This passage covers 30 T cell receptor beta chains from one sample sequenced in a study of liver allograft versus peripheral blood T cells. Study as a whole: Repertoires of T cell receptors in transplanted livers were compared with recipients' peripheral blood repertoires.

Each CDR3 protein gets one entry after TCRdb re-called the reads with MiXCR. Of fewer than 1,500 distinct CDR3 sequences in the sample, about an eighth were seen once. The receptor set was obtained from a human patient who had a liver transplant. Certain T cells may be donor cells from the graft.

Concerning this clonotype itself: With only one base between it and a far larger clone, this is likely a read error. The chain is built from TRBV27 and TRBJ1-2; D might be TRBD1 (6 bases). The CDR3 totals 14 residues. Germline values: CDR1 MNHEY, CDR2 SMNVEV (reference sequence). The CDR3 loop is CAISAQGSPYGYTF. CDR3 DNA: TGTGCCATCAGTGCCCAGGGGTCTCCCTATGGCTACACCTTC.

This clonotype ranks as medium-sized. The chain couples TRBV5-6 to TRBJ1-2; D call uncertain. Trimming cost V 7 bases and J 7 bases, with 17 bases left between them. Germline-derived CDR1 and CDR2 are SGHDT and YYEEEE. CDR3 length: 13 amino acids. CDR3 DNA sequence: TGTGCCAGCCTAAGAGGGATCGCGGCTGGCTACACCTTC. This codes for CASLRGIAAGYTF.

To note about this clonotype: The junction departs from germline at one end; a sequencing error may be responsible. The CDR3 reads CASSDTGGNVLTF. The CDR3 coding sequence is TGTGCCAGCAGTGACACCGGGGGCAACGTCCTGACTTTC. The J gene is TRBJ2-6, the V gene TRBV6-5; maybe TRBD2 (6 bases). In germline, CDR1 is MNHEY, CDR2 SVGAGI. This CDR3 region has 13 residues.

As regards this clonotype: It is likely a read error: a sequence one base away is far more abundant. The rearrangement uses TRBV6-6 and TRBJ1-2; 8 positions agree with TRBD1. Germline V gene data show CDR1 as MNHNY and CDR2 as SVGAGI (reference sequence). This CDR3 has 15 amino acids. DNA for the CDR3: TGTGCCAGCAGTTTTTCGGACAGGGTGGCCTATGGCTACTCCTTC. It codes for CASSFSDRVAYGYSF.

In this sample, this clonotype is medium-sized (0.01 to 0.1%). V usage is TRBV12-3 or TRBV12-4 and J usage is TRBJ2-2; the D gene is possibly TRBD1 (6 bases). V was clipped by 4 bases and J by 4 bases, with 16 bases between them. This CDR3 region has 16 residues. As DNA, the CDR3 is TGTGCCAGCAGTTACCCAAGCGCAGGGGCCACCGGGGAGCTGTTTTTT. Residues: CASSYPSAGATGELFF.

This clonotype is medium-sized in the sample. The rearrangement joins TRBV12-3 or TRBV12-4 to TRBJ1-6; D not resolved. Between the trimmed V and J ends, which lost 3 bases and 6 bases, there was a span of 9 bases. There are 14 residues in the CDR3. The CDR3 DNA follows: TGTGCCAGCAGTTTTGGAAAGAGTAATTCACCCCTCCACTTT. This translates into CASSFGKSNSPLHF.

This clonotype ranks as large. The chain uses TRBV19 and TRBJ1-1, with D uncertain. This CDR3 comprises 15 residues. Trimming left V 6 bases short and J 0 bases short, with 14 bases between. Germline loops: CDR1 LNHDA, CDR2 SQIVND (reference sequence). This CDR3 is CASRAGNSLNTEAFF. For the CDR3, the DNA is TGTGCCAGTAGGGCGGGGAACTCACTGAACACTGAAGCTTTCTTT.

CDR3 amino acids: CATQRGLGSPLHF. The CDR3, as DNA: TGTGCCACTCAACGGGGGTTGGGTTCACCCCTCCACTTT. This sequence joins TRBV6-5 and TRBJ1-6, with D maybe TRBD1 (5 bases). Germline lookup yields CDR1 MNHEY and CDR2 SVGAGI. V was cut by 10 bases and J by 9 bases, with 16 bases left in between. The CDR3 extends over 13 amino acids.

This chain joins TRBV7-2 and TRBJ2-1; TRBD2 aligns across 9 bases. The germline CDR1 and CDR2 sequences are SGHTA and FQGNSA. This CDR3 has 15 amino acids. Losses at the gene ends were 5 bases for V and 9 bases for J; bases not matched to a gene: 11. The CDR3 DNA is TGTGCCAGCAGCCCGCGGGCGGGAGGGGTTGGTGAGCAGTTCTTC. It is translated as CASSPRAGGVGEQFF.

This clonotype is deemed medium-sized (0.01 to 0.1%). The J gene is TRBJ1-2, the V gene TRBV7-2, with 9 bases lining up with TRBD1. This CDR3 comprises 14 residues. After removal of 4 bases from V and 5 bases from J, the junction contained 5 bases not matched to a gene. Per germline, CDR1 SGHTA and CDR2 FQGNSA. The CDR3: CASSSGQGRYGYTF. CDR3 in DNA: TGTGCCAGCAGCTCCGGACAGGGGCGGTATGGCTACACCTTC.

The V call is TRBV20-1, the J call TRBJ2-2; the match to TRBD1 covers 7 bases. The V segment lost 3 bases and the J segment 7 bases; nucleotides outside the gene matches: 8. The CDR3 runs 14 residues. The V gene's germline CDR1 is DFQATT and CDR2 SNEGSKA (reference sequence). CDR3 sequence reads: CSARDKGGFGELFF. In DNA form, the CDR3 reads TGCAGTGCTAGGGATAAAGGGGGCTTCGGGGAGCTGTTTTTT.

This clonotype is large by share. The V call is TRBV10-3, the J call TRBJ1-3, with D uncertain. The CDR3 has 14 amino acids. V lost 0 bases and J lost 1, with 4 bases in between. Germline V lookup: CDR1 ENHRY, CDR2 SYGVKD. The DNA of the CDR3 is TGTGCCATCAGTGAGTCCTGGTCTGGAAACACCATATATTTT. The encoded protein is CAISESWSGNTIYF.

Sample share makes this clonotype medium-sized. This chain links TRBV29-1 with TRBJ2-5, with a possible D match to TRBD2 (6 bases). Trimming stripped 7 bases from V and 1 base from J, with 13 bases between. Germline loops: CDR1 SQVTM, CDR2 ANQGSEA. CDR3 length equals 13 residues. Here the CDR3 DNA reads TGCAGCGCCGGAGGGGCCCCCCAAGAGACCCAGTACTTC. It translates to CSAGGAPQETQYF.

By share, this clonotype counts as medium-sized. The chain combines TRBV11-2 with TRBJ1-2; D might be TRBD1 (6 bases). V was clipped by 5 bases and J by 4 bases, with 11 bases between them. CDR1 is SGHAT, CDR2 FQNNGV, per germline. This CDR3 is 13 amino acids long. The CDR3 protein is CASSLTGLYGYTF. The DNA for the CDR3 is TGTGCCAGCAGCCTTACAGGGCTCTATGGCTACACCTTC.

This clonotype ranks as medium-sized. CDR3: CASSSIGAPNTEAFF. The CDR3 DNA is TGTGCCAGCAGCTCGATCGGGGCGCCGAACACTGAAGCTTTCTTT. The gene calls are TRBV7-9 and TRBJ1-1; TRBD1 is a possible D gene (5 bases). The CDR3 length is 15 residues. Trimming removed 4 bases at V and 1 base at J, with 13 bases between. Germline V lookup: CDR1 SEHNR, CDR2 FQNEAQ (reference sequence).

The rearrangement joins TRBV20-1 to TRBJ1-1; possible D gene TRBD1, 6 bases. With 6 bases removed from V and 4 bases from J, the gap between germline ends came to 12 bases. From germline, CDR1 is DFQATT and CDR2 SNEGSKA (reference sequence). This CDR3 contains 12 residues. The CDR3 spells CSAQGGATEAFF. The CDR3 DNA follows: TGCAGTGCACAGGGAGGGGCCACTGAAGCTTTCTTT.

This clonotype has a handful of counts. V usage is TRBV20-1 and J usage is TRBJ2-1; TRBD2 agrees at 12 bases. CDR1 and CDR2 from the germline V gene are DFQATT and SNEGSKA (reference sequence). The ends lost 1 base at V and 7 bases at J; junction bases unmatched: 2. The length of the CDR3 is 14 residues. The DNA for the CDR3 is TGCAGTGCTAGAGGACTAGCGGGGGCTAATGAGCAGTTCTTC. It codes for CSARGLAGANEQFF.

This clonotype ranks as large. The chain carries TRBV19 and TRBJ2-7; 7 positions match TRBD1. Germline values: CDR1 LNHDA, CDR2 SQIVND (reference sequence). V lost 3 bases and J lost 3; bases outside the gene matches: 8. The CDR3 length is 15 residues. The CDR3 nucleotides are TGTGCCAGTAGTATGGGGACAGACTCAATCTACGAGCAGTACTTC. Its protein is CASSMGTDSIYEQYF.

This clonotype was counted a few times. The chain couples TRBV7-2 to TRBJ1-1, with 9 bases lining up with TRBD1. The CDR3 is 14 amino acids. The V and J ends lost 3 bases and 7 bases, in that order; junction bases with no gene match: 6. Germline lookup yields CDR1 SGHTA and CDR2 FQGNSA. The CDR3 nucleotides read TGTGCCAGCAGCTTCGGACAGGGGAAGCGTGAAGCTTTCTTT. Protein sequence: CASSFGQGKREAFF.

By share, this clonotype counts as medium-sized. The CDR3, as DNA: TGTGCCAGCAGTCGCCCCACCGTAGGGTTACATACGCAGTATTTT. It is translated as CASSRPTVGLHTQYF. V and J are TRBV27 and TRBJ2-3; D gene unclear. Germline CDR1 and CDR2: MNHEY and SMNVEV (reference sequence). The CDR3 is 15 residues long. V was shortened by 5 bases and J by 7 bases, with 19 bases between the two germline ends.

Sample share makes this clonotype large (0.1 to 1%). The chain joins TRBV6-6 to TRBJ1-2; 7 nucleotides line up with TRBD1. The CDR3 consists of 16 residues. Germline V gene lookup returns CDR1 MNHNY and CDR2 SVGAGI (reference sequence). J lost 8 bases, V lost 3 bases, and 15 bases had no gene match. CDR3 nucleotide sequence: TGTGCCAGCAGTTATGAACCCCGACAGGGTGGGTCGGGCTACACCTTC. It specifies CASSYEPRQGGSGYTF.

By share, this clonotype ranks as large. This CDR3 is CASSFDSAESPLHF. The DNA of the CDR3 is TGTGCCAGCTCATTCGACTCAGCGGAATCACCCCTCCACTTT. The gene calls are TRBV18 and TRBJ1-6; the D is unclear. With 5 bases removed from V and 10 bases from J, the gap between germline ends came to 15 bases. Germline V lookup: CDR1 KGHSH, CDR2 LQKENI. CDR3 length: 14 residues.

This clonotype is classed as large. The rearrangement uses TRBV6-2 or TRBV6-3 and TRBJ1-5, with TRBD1 as a possible D gene (6 bases). Germline loops: CDR1 MNHEY, CDR2 SVGEGT. Trimming cost V 4 bases and J 2 bases, with 6 bases left between them. This CDR3 has 13 amino acids. In DNA form, the CDR3 reads TGTGCCAGCAGTTGGACAGGCAATCAGCCCCAGCATTTT. Translated: CASSWTGNQPQHF.

This clonotype rates as medium-sized. This chain uses TRBV7-2 with TRBJ2-4; D possibly matches TRBD1 or TRBD2 (7 bases each). Trimming took off 5 bases at V and 6 bases at J, with 17 bases between the two ends. Germline CDR1 and CDR2: SGHTA and FQGNSA. The CDR3 loop spans 15 amino acids. CDR3 nucleotide sequence: TGTGCCAGCAGCCCAGGGGGGCTAGCGGCAAACATTCAGTACTTC. Amino acids: CASSPGGLAANIQYF.

This clonotype is classed as medium-sized. This sequence joins TRBV7-2 and TRBJ1-5, with 9 nucleotides matching TRBD1. Germline CDR1 SGHTA, CDR2 FQGNSA. The CDR3 is made up of 14 amino acids. The ends lost 3 bases at V and 7 bases at J; junction bases unmatched: 4. CDR3 sequence (DNA): TGTGCCAGCAGCTTGGGGACAGGGAACCAGCCCCAGCATTTT. Protein: CASSLGTGNQPQHF.

To note about this clonotype: A read error is possible here, since a much larger clone lies one base away. The gene calls are TRBV6-5 and TRBJ1-2; TRBD1 aligns across 7 bases. In germline, CDR1 is MNHEY, CDR2 SVGAGI. This CDR3 is built from 14 residues. CDR3 in DNA: TGTTCTGCGGGACAGACTGGAGCTAACTATGGCTACACCTTC. Protein: CSAGQTGANYGYTF.

This clonotype is medium-sized. The V gene is TRBV5-4, the J gene TRBJ1-4; D unresolved. This CDR3 has 15 amino acids. Germline V gives CDR1 SGHNT, CDR2 YYREEE (reference sequence). V dropped 2 bases and J dropped 5 bases, with 13 bases sitting between them. The DNA of the CDR3 is TGTGCCAGCAGCTTTAATCTCGATAGGAATGAAAAACTGTTTTTT. Its translation: CASSFNLDRNEKLFF.

Within the sample, this clonotype is medium-sized. V is TRBV7-2 and J is TRBJ1-5; D ambiguous. Germline V gene data show CDR1 as SGHTA and CDR2 as FQGNSA. V was clipped by 4 bases and J by 6 bases, with 16 bases between them. The CDR3 has 15 amino acids. The CDR3 loop is CASSSLLSSGQPQHF. The CDR3 DNA reads as TGTGCCAGCAGCTCCCTACTATCCTCGGGTCAGCCCCAGCATTTT. The full variable domain, in which reference TRBV7-2 and TRBJ1-5 provide the parts outside the CDR3, is GAGVSQSPSNKVTEKGKDVELRCDPISGHTALYWYRQSLGQGLEFLIYFQGNSAPDKSGLPSDRFSAERTGGSVSTLTIQRTQQEDSAVYLCASSSLLSSGQPQHFGDGTRLSIL.

This clonotype is medium-sized by share. The chain has TRBV6-2 or TRBV6-3 and TRBJ2-7; 7 bases map to TRBD2. J lost 6 bases, V lost 8 bases, and 13 bases had no gene match. CDR1 and CDR2 from the germline V gene are MNHEY and SVGEGT. The CDR3 runs to 14 residues. Written as DNA, the CDR3 is TGTGCCAGCTCCCCCGGGGGGAGGTCGAGCGAGCAGTACTTC. Its protein is CASSPGGRSSEQYF.

By frequency in the sample, this clonotype is medium-sized (0.01 to 0.1%). The V and J genes are TRBV19 and TRBJ2-2, with a weak D call TRBD1 (5 bases). With 1 base removed from V and 5 bases from J, the gap between germline ends came to 20 bases. CDR1 is LNHDA, CDR2 SQIVND, per germline (reference sequence). This CDR3 comprises 18 residues. CDR3: CASSIAPVQGYLTGELFF. CDR3 nucleotide sequence: TGTGCCAGTAGTATAGCTCCTGTTCAGGGTTACTTGACCGGGGAGCTGTTTTTT. The variable domain in full, with the rest retrieved from reference TRBV19 and TRBJ2-2, is DGGITQSPKYLFRKEGQNVTLSCEQNLNHDAMYWYRQDPGQGLRLIYYSQIVNDFQKGDIAEGYSVSREKKESFPLTVTSAQKNPTAFYLCASSIAPVQGYLTGELFFGEGSRLTVL.